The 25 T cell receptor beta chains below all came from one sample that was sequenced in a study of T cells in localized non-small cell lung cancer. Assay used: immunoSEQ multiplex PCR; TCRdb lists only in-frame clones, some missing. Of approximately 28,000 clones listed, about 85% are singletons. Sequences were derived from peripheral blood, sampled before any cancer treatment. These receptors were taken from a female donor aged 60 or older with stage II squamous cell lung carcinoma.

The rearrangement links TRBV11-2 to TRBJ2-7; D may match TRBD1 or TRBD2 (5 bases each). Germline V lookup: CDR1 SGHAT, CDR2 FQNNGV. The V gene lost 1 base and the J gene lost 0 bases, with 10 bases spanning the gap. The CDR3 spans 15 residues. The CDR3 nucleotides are TGTGCCAGCAGCTTAGTCCCGGGACCCTCCTACGAGCAGTACTTC. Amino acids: CASSLVPGPSYEQYF.

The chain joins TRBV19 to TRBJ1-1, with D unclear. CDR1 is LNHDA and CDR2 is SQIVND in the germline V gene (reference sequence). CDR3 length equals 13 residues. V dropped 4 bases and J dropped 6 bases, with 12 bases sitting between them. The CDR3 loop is CASSTKDSAEAFF. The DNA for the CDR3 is TGTGCCAGTAGTACCAAAGATTCCGCTGAAGCTTTCTTT.

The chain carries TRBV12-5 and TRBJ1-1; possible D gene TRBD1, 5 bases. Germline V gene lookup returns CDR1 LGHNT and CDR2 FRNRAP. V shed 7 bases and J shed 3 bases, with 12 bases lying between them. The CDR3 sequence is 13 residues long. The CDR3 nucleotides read TGTGCTAGTGTAAGGGGTAGTGACACTGAAGCTTTCTTT. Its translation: CASVRGSDTEAFF.

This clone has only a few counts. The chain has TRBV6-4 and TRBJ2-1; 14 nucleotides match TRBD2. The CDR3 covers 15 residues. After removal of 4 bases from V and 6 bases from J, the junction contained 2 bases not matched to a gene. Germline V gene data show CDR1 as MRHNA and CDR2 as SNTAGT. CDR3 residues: CASSATSGGANEQFF. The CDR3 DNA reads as TGTGCCAGCAGTGCGACTAGCGGGGGGGCCAATGAGCAGTTCTTC.

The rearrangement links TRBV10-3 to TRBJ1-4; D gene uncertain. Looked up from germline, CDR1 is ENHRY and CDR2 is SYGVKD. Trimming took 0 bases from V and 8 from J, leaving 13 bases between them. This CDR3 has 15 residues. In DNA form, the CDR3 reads TGTGCCATCAGTGAGTCCGGGGAGATCGGGGAAAAACTGTTTTTT. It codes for CAISESGEIGEKLFF.

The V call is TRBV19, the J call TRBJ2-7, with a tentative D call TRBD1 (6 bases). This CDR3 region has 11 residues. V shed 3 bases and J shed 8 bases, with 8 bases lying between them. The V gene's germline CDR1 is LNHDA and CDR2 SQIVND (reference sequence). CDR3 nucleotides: TGTGCCAGTAGTATTGGACAGCAGCAGTACTTC. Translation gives CASSIGQQQYF.

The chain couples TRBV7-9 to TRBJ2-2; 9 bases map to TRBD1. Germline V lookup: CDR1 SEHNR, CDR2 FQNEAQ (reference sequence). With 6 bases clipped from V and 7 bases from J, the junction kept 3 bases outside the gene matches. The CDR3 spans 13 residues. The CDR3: CASSRQGGGELFF. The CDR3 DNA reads TGTGCCAGCAGTCGACAGGGGGGCGGGGAGCTGTTTTTT.

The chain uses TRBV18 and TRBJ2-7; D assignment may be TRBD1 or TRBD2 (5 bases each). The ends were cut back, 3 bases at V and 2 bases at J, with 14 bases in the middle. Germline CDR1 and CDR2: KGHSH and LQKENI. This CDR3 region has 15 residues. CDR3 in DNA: TGTGCCAGCTCACCCGCCGGGACGGCTGCCTACGAGCAGTACTTC. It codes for CASSPAGTAAYEQYF.

CDR3 sequence reads: CASSLEGSTIYEQYF. CDR3 bases: TGCGCCAGCAGCTTGGAGGGCAGTACGATCTACGAGCAGTACTTC. The chain joins TRBV5-1 to TRBJ2-7; the D is unclear. Germline CDR1 SGHRS, CDR2 YFSETQ. V was cut by 0 bases and J by 3 bases, with 13 bases left in between. This CDR3 region has 15 residues.

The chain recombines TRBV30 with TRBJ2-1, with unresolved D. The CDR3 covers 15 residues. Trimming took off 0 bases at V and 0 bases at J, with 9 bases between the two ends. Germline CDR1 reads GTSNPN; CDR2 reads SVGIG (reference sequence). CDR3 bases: TGTGCCTGGAGTGTTCGTGTGAGCTCCTACAATGAGCAGTTCTTC. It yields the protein CAWSVRVSSYNEQFF.

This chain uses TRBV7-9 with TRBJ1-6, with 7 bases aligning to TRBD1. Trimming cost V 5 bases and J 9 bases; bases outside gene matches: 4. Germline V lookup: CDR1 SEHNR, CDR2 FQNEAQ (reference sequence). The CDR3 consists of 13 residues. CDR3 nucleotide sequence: TGTGCCAGCAGCGCCCCAGGGGGTTCACCCCTCCACTTT. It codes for CASSAPGGSPLHF. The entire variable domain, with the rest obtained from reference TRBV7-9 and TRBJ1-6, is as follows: DTGVSQNPRHKITKRGQNVTFRCDPISEHNRLYWYRQTLGQGPEFLTYFQNEAQLEKSRLLSDRFSAERPKGSFSTLEIQRTEQGDSAMYLCASSAPGGSPLHFGNGTRLTVT.

The CDR3 DNA reads as TGTGCCAGCGGGCCTCGGGGTTTGAACACCGGGGAGCTGTTTTTT. Translating it yields CASGPRGLNTGELFF. This sequence joins TRBV27 and TRBJ2-2, with TRBD2 as a possible D gene (5 bases). V was pared by 8 bases and J by 1 base, with 14 bases between. CDR3 size: 15 residues. The germline gives CDR1 MNHEY, CDR2 SMNVEV (reference sequence).

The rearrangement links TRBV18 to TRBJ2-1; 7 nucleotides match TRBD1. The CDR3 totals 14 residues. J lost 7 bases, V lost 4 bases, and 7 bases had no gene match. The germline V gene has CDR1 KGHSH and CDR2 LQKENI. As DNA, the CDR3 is TGTGCCAGCTCACGAGATACAGGGGAGAATGAGCAGTTCTTC. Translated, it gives CASSRDTGENEQFF.

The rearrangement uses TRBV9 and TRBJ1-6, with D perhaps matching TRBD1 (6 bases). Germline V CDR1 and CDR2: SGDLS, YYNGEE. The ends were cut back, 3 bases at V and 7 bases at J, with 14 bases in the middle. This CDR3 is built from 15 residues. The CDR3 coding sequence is TGTGCCAGCAGCGAGGGGGTTTCACCAAATTCACCCCTCCACTTT. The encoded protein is CASSEGVSPNSPLHF.

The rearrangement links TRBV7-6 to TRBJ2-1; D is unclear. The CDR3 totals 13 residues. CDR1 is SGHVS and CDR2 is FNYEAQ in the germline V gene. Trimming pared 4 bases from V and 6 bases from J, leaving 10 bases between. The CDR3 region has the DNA TGTGCCAGCAGCTCGAATAGTATCAATGAGCAGTTCTTC. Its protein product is CASSSNSINEQFF.

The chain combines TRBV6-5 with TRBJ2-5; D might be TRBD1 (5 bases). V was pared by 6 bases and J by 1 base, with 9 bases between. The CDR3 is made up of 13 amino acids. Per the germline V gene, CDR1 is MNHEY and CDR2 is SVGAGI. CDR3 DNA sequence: TGTGCCAGCAGCAGGGTAGCCCAAGAGACCCAGTACTTC. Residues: CASSRVAQETQYF.

The CDR3 region is CASSTLPGRGPYGYTF. The CDR3 DNA is TGTGCCAGTAGTACCCTTCCGGGACGGGGACCTTATGGCTACACCTTC. The chain is built from TRBV19 and TRBJ1-2; weak D call: TRBD1 (5 bases). The germline V gene encodes CDR1 LNHDA and CDR2 SQIVND (reference sequence). There are 16 residues in the CDR3. V dropped 4 bases and J dropped 5 bases, with 20 bases sitting between them.

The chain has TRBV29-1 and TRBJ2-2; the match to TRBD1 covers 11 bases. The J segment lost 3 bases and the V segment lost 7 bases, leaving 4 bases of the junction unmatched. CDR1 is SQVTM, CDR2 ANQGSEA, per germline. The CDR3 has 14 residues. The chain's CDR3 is CSASGQGDTGELFF. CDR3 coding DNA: TGCAGCGCCTCGGGACAGGGGGACACCGGGGAGCTGTTTTTT.

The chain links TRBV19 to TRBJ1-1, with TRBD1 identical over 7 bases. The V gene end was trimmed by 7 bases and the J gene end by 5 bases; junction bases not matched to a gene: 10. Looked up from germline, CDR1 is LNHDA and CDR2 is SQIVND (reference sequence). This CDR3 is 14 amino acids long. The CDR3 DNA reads TGTGCCAGTATCCAGGACAGGATGGGGACTGAAGCTTTCTTT. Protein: CASIQDRMGTEAFF.

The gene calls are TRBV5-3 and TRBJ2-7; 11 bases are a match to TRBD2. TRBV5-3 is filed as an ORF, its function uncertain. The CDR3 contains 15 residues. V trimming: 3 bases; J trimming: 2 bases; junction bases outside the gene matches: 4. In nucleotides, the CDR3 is TGTGCCAGAAGCTCAAGACTAGCGGGGACCTACGAGCAGTACTTC. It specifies CARSSRLAGTYEQYF.

In nucleotides, the CDR3 is TGTGCCAGCAGTTACCGAGCGGCTGGAAACACCATATATTTT. Protein product: CASSYRAAGNTIYF. This chain links TRBV6-5 with TRBJ1-3, with D hard to call. CDR1 is MNHEY, CDR2 SVGAGI, per germline. The CDR3 is 14 residues long. With 2 bases removed from V and 2 bases from J, the gap between germline ends came to 7 bases.

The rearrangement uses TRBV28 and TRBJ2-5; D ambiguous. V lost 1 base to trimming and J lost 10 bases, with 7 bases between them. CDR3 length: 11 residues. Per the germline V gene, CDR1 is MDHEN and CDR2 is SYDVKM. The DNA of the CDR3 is TGTGCCAGCAGTTTATATAGGAACCAGTACTTC. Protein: CASSLYRNQYF.

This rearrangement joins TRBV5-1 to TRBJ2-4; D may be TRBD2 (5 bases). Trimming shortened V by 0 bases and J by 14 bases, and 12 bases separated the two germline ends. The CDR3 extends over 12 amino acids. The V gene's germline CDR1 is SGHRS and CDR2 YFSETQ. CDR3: CASSLEPTTKYF. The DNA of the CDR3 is TGCGCCAGCAGCTTGGAACCGACTACAAAGTACTTC.

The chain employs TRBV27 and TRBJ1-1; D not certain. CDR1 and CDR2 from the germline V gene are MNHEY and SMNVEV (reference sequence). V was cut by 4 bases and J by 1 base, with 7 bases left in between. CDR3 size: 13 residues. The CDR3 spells CASSYMKNTEAFF. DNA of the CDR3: TGTGCCAGCAGTTACATGAAGAACACTGAAGCTTTCTTT.

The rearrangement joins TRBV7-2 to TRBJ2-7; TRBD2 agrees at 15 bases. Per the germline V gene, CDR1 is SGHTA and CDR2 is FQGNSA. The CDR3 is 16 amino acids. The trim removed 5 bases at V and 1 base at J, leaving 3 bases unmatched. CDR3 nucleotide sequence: TGTGCCAGCAGCCCTGGACTAGCGGGGGGGTCCTACGAGCAGTACTTC. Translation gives CASSPGLAGGSYEQYF.